This T cell receptor (beta chain) was observed in a study of blood T cell repertoires in COVID-19. This table comes from immunoSEQ multiplex PCR, and its TCRdb copy is limited to in-frame clones, with some not included. The sample consists of 170,000 or so clones, 85% to 90% of them appearing once. The sample taken for sequencing was PBMCs or T cells enriched from blood (not recorded which). The TCR comes from a woman between 45 and 65 years old who had recovered from COVID-19.

Here the CDR3 DNA reads TGTGCCAGTAGTGACAAACAGGGATCGGGCTATGGCTACACCTTC. Protein product: CASSDKQGSGYGYTF. The genes are TRBV19 and TRBJ1-2; D may be TRBD1 (6 bases). V lost 5 bases, J lost 4 bases, and 17 bases lay in between. Germline V gives CDR1 LNHDA, CDR2 SQIVND (reference sequence). The CDR3 consists of 15 residues.